This T cell receptor beta chain was captured in a study of blood T cell repertoires in COVID-19. Study information: Acute and convalescent COVID-19 specimens originated in the United States, Italy and Spain. Sources were T cells, B-cell-depleted T cells, or PBMCs; the material itself was cDNA or gDNA.

V was shortened by 1 base and J by 0 bases, with 15 bases between the two germline ends. This CDR3 has 18 amino acids. CDR1 and CDR2 from the germline V gene are SEHNR and FQNEAQ (reference sequence). In the authors' methods: Amplification of reference gene primers provided the estimated nucleated cell counts. Clones were read by immunoSEQ multiplex PCR, and TCRdb kept only the in-frame ones, dropping some. That table is the source of V, J and clone size, and D and trimming were worked out from the DNA. The sample lists 150,000 to 200,000 clones; around 77% were seen once. The sequencing sample was made of peripheral blood. This clonotype originated in a man aged 55-75 years with active or convalescent COVID-19. The rearrangement joins TRBV7-9 to TRBJ1-4; D is ambiguous. CDR3 in DNA: TGTGCCAGCAGCTTAGGAGGCCGAGCCTTTGCAACTAATGAAAAACTGTTTTTT. Residues: CASSLGGRAFATNEKLFF.